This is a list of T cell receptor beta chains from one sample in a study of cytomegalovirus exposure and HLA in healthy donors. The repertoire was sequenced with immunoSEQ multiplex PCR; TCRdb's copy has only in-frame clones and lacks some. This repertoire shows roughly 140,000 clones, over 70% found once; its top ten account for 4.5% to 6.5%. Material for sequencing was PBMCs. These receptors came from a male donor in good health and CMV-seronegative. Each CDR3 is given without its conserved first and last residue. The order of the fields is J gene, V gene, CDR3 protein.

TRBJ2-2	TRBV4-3	ASSQSLGDRGNGELF
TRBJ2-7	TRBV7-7	ASSSGQGSSYEQY
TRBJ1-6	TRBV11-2	ASRTRGAYNSPLH
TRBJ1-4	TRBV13	ASSLWTGGGEKLF
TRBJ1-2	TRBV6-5	ASSYSYRGGGYT
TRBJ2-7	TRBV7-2	ASSQSGYEQY
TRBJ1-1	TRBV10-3	AISTNGDTEAF
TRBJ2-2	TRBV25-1	ASSERGRELNTGELF
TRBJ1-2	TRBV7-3	ASSDRNNYGYT
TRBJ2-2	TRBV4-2	ASSQVVGAGGPGELF
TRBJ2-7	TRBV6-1	ASSEGTGAYEQY
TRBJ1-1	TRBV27	ASSLDSWNTAF
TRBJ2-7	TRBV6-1	ASSEELAGEPYEQY
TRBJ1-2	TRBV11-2	ASSWTGDNYGYT
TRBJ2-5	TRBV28	ASSFRGSGETQY
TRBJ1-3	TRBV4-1	ASSQEVRTGFSGNTIY
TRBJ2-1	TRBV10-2	ASTGAGGHEQF
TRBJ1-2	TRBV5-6	ASSFLQGNGYT
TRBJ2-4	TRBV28	ASSFSLENTLAKNIQY
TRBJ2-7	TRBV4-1	ASSQVGGQEQY
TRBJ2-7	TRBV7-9	ASNIGNPGEQY
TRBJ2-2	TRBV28	ASSPRGRGARTGELF